Sequencing of this TCR beta chain was carried out in a study of blood T cell repertoires in COVID-19. Study at large: The study drew acute and convalescent COVID-19 samples from the United States, Italy and Spain. T cells, B-cell-depleted T cells, or PBMCs supplied cDNA or gDNA.

Authors' analysis steps: Reference gene primer amplification in the assay estimated nucleated cell counts. The method was immunoSEQ multiplex PCR; TCRdb's version includes in-frame clones alone and lacks a portion of them. V, J and clone size reflect that table, while D and trimming were determined from the DNA. The table has 200,000 or so clones, 88% seen once. The clonotype was recovered from an older woman with acute or convalescent COVID-19. Sequenced sample: peripheral blood.

The CDR3 sequence: CASSLRDRTSYEQYF. Here the CDR3 DNA reads TGTGCCAGCAGCTTGCGGGACAGGACCTCCTACGAGCAGTACTTC. The gene calls are TRBV5-5 and TRBJ2-7; 8 nucleotides match TRBD1. Germline-derived CDR1 and CDR2 are SGHKS and YYEKEE (reference sequence). V lost 1 base to trimming and J lost 0 bases; unmatched junction nucleotides: 3. This CDR3 region has 15 residues.